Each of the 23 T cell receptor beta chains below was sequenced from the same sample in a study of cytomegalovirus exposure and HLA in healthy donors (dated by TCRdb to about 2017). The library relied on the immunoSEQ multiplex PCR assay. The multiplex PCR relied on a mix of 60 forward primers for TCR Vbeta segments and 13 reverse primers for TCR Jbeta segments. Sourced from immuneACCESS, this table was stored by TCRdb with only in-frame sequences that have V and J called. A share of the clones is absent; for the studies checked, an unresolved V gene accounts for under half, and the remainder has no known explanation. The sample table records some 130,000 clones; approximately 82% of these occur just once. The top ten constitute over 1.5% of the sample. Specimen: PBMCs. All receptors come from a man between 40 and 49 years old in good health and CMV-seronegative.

Here the CDR3 reads CASSWDRDNSPLHF. CDR3 bases: TGTGCCAGCAGCTGGGACAGGGATAATTCACCCCTCCACTTT. The J gene is TRBJ1-6, the V gene TRBV2, with 9 bases aligning to TRBD1. V shed 6 bases, J shed 5 bases, and the junction held 2 bases outside the gene matches. The CDR3 is made up of 14 amino acids. Per the germline V gene, CDR1 is SNHLY and CDR2 is FYNNEI. Supplemented by reference TRBV2 and TRBJ1-6, the full variable domain reads EPEVTQTPSHQVTQMGQEVILRCVPISNHLYFYWYRQILGQKVEFLVSFYNNEISEKSEIFDDQFSVERPDGSNFTLKIRSTKLEDSAMYFCASSWDRDNSPLHFGNGTRLTVT.

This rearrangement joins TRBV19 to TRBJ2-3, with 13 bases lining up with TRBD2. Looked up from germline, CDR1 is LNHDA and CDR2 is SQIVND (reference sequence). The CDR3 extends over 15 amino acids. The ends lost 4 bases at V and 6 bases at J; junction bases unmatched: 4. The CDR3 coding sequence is TGTGCCAGTAGTAGGACTAGCGGGAGTGAGGATACGCAGTATTTT. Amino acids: CASSRTSGSEDTQYF.

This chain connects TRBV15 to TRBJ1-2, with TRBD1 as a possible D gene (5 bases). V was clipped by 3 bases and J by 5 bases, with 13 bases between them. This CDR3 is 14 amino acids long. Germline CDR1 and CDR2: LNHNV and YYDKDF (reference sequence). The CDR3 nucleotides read TGTGCCACCAGCAGCCGGGAGGGGCCTTATGGCTACACCTTC. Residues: CATSSREGPYGYTF.

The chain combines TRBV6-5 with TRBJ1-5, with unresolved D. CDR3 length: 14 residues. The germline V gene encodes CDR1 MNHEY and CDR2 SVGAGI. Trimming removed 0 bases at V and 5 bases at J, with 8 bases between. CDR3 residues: CASSYSSGDQPQHF. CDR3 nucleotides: TGTGCCAGCAGTTACTCTTCCGGGGATCAGCCCCAGCATTTT.

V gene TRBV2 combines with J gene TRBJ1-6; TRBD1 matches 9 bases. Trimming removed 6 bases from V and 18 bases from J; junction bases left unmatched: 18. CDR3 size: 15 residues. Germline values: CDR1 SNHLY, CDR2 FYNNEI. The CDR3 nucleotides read TGTGCCAGCAGCTACATTCCCGGGACAGGGCCTCAGGGCCACTTT. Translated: CASSYIPGTGPQGHF.

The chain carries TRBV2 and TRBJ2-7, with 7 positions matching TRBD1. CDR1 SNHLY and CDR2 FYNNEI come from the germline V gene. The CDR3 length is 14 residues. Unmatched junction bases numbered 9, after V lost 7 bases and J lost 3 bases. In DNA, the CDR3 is TGTGCCAGCAACCGTATGACAGGGATCTACGAGCAGTACTTC. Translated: CASNRMTGIYEQYF.

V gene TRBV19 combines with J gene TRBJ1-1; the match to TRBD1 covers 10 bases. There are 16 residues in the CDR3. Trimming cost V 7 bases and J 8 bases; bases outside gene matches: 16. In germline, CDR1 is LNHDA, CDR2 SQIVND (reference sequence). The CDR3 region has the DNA TGTGCCAGTACAATAACCCGGGACAGGGGAAAGGAGGAAGCTTTCTTT. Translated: CASTITRDRGKEEAFF.

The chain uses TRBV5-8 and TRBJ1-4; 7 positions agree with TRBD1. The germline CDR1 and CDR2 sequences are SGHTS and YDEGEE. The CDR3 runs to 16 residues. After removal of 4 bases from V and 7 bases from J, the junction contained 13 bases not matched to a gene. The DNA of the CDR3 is TGTGCCAGCAGCGGCGGGGACAGCTGGCGAGTTGAAAAACTGTTTTTT. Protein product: CASSGGDSWRVEKLFF.

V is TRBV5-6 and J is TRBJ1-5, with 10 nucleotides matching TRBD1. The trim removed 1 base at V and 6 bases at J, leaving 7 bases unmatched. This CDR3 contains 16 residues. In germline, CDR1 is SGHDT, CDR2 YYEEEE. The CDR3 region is CASSLRDRGFSQPQHF. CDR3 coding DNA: TGTGCCAGCAGCTTGCGGGACAGGGGATTTAGTCAGCCCCAGCATTTT.

In nucleotides, the CDR3 is TGTGCCAGCAGTTCCCCCCAGCGGGCCAGCTACGAGCAGTACTTC. Translating it yields CASSSPQRASYEQYF. This chain connects TRBV27 to TRBJ2-7; tentative D call: TRBD2 (6 bases). The germline CDR1 and CDR2 sequences are MNHEY and SMNVEV (reference sequence). V was cut by 4 bases and J by 3 bases, with 16 bases left in between. The CDR3 loop spans 15 amino acids.

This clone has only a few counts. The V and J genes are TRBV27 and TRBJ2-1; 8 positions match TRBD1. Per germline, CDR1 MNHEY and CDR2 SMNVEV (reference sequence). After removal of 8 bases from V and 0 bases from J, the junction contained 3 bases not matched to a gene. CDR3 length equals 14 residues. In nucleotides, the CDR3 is TGTGCCAGCTTTACAGGGGGCTCCTACAATGAGCAGTTCTTC. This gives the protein CASFTGGSYNEQFF.

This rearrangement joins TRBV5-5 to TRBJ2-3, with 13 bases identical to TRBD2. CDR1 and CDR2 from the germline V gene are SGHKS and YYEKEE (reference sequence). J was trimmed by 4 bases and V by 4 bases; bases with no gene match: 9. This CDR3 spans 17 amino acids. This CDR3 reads CASSPGLAGPRADTQYF. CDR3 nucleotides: TGTGCCAGCAGCCCGGGACTAGCGGGACCCAGGGCAGATACGCAGTATTTT.

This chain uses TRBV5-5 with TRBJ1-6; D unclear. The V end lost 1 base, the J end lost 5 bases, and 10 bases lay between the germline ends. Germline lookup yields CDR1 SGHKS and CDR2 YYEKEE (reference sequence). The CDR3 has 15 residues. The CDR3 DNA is TGTGCCAGCAGCTTGAGCCCTCCGAATAATTCACCCCTCCACTTT. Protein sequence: CASSLSPPNNSPLHF.

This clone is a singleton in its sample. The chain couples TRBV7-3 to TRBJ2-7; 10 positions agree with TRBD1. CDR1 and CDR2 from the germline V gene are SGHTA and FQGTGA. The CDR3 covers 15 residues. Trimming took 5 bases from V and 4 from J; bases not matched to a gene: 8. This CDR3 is CASSTDGTGAYEQYF. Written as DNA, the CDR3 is TGTGCCAGCAGCACAGACGGGACAGGGGCTTACGAGCAGTACTTC.

The CDR3 reads CASSRRGTGLTYEQYF. CDR3 nucleotide sequence: TGTGCCAGCAGCAGGCGGGGGACAGGGCTCACCTACGAGCAGTACTTC. V is TRBV5-6 and J is TRBJ2-7, with 9 bases aligning to TRBD1. The CDR3 totals 16 residues. Losses at the gene ends were 4 bases for V and 2 bases for J; bases not matched to a gene: 10. CDR1 and CDR2 from the germline V gene are SGHDT and YYEEEE.

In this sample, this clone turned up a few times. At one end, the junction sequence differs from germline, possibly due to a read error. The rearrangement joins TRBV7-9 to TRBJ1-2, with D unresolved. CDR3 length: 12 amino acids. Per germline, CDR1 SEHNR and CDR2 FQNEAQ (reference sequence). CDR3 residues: CSSSTSGYGYTF. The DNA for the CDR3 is TGTTCCAGCAGCACGAGTGGCTATGGCTACACCTTC.

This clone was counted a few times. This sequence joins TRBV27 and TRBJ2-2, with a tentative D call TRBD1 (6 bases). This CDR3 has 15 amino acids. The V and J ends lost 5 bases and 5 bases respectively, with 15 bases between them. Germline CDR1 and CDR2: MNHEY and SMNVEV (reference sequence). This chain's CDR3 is CASSRNRVETGELFF. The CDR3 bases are TGTGCCAGCAGTCGGAACAGGGTTGAGACCGGGGAGCTGTTTTTT.

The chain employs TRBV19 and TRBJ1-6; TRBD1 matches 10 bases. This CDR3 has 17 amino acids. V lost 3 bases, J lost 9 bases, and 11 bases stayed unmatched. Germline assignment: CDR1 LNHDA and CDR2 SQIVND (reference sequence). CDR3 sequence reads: CASSILRKGQGSSPLHF. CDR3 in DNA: TGTGCCAGTAGTATTTTGCGGAAGGGACAGGGGAGTTCACCCCTCCACTTT. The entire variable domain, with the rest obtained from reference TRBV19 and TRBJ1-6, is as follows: DGGITQSPKYLFRKEGQNVTLSCEQNLNHDAMYWYRQDPGQGLRLIYYSQIVNDFQKGDIAEGYSVSREKKESFPLTVTSAQKNPTAFYLCASSILRKGQGSSPLHFGNGTRLTVT.

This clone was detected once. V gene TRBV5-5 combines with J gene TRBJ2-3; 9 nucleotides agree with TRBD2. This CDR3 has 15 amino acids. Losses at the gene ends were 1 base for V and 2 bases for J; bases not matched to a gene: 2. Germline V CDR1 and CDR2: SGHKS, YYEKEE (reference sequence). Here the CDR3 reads CASSLRLADTDTQYF. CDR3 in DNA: TGTGCCAGCAGCTTGAGACTAGCGGACACAGATACGCAGTATTTT.

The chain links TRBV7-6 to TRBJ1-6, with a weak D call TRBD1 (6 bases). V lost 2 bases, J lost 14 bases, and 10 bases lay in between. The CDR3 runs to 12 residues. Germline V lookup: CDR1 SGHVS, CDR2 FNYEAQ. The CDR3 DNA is TGTGCCAGCAGCTTAAGGGGGGGCGCCCTCCACTTT. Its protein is CASSLRGGALHF.

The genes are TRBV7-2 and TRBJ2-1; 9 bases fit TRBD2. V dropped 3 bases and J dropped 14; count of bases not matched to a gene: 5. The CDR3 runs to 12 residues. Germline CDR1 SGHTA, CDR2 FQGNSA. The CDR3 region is CASSLAGGPEFF. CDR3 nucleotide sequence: TGTGCCAGCAGCTTGGCGGGGGGGCCGGAGTTCTTC.

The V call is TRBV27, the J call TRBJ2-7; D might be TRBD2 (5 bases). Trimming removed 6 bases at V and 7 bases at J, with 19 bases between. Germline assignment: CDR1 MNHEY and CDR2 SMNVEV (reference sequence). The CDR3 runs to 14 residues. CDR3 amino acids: CASSRDYAPREQYF. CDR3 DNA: TGTGCCAGCAGCCGAGACTACGCCCCTAGGGAGCAGTACTTC.

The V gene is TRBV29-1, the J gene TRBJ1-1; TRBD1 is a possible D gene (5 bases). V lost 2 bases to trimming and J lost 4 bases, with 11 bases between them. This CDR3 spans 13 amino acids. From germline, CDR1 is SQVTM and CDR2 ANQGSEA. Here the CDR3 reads CSVERQSGTEAFF. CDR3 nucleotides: TGCAGCGTTGAACGACAGTCGGGCACTGAAGCTTTCTTT. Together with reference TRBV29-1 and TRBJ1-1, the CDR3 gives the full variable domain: SAVISQKPSRDICQRGTSLTIQCQVDSQVTMMFWYRQQPGQSLTLIATANQGSEATYESGFVIDKFPISRPNLTFSTLTVSNMSPEDSSIYLCSVERQSGTEAFFGQGTRLTVV.